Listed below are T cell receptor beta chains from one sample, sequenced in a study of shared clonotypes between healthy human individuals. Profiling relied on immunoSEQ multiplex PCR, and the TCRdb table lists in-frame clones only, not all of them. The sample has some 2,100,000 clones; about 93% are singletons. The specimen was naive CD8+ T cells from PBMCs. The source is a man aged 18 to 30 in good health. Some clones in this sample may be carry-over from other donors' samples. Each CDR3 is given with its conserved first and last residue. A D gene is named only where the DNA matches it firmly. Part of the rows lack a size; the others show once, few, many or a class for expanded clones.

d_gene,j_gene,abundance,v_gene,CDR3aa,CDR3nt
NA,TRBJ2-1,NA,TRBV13,CASSLSQERMIF,TGTGCCAGCAGCTTAAGCCAGGAACGAATGATCTTC
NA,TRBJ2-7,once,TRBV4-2,CASSQGEGLGEQYF,TGTGCCAGCAGCCAAGGGGAAGGGCTAGGGGAGCAGTACTTC
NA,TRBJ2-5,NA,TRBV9,CASSGTALNQKTQYF,TGTGCCAGCAGCGGGACAGCCCTTAACCAAAAGACCCAGTACTTC
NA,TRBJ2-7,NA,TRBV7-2,CASSLAGGAYFSYEQYF,TGTGCCAGCAGCTTAGCGGGGGGCGCCTACTTCTCCTACGAGCAGTACTTC
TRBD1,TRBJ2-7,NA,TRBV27,CASMLGQGAYEQYF,TGTGCCAGCATGTTGGGACAGGGCGCTTACGAGCAGTACTTC
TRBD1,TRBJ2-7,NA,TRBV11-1,CASSARQGPYEQYF,TGTGCCAGCAGCGCCCGACAGGGGCCCTACGAGCAGTACTTC
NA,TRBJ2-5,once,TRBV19,CASSIRLGQGSAQYF,TGTGCCAGTAGTATAAGGCTTGGGCAAGGGAGCGCCCAGTACTTC
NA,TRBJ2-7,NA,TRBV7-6,CASSLVPDSYEQYF,TGTGCCAGCAGCTTAGTGCCCGATTCCTACGAGCAGTACTTC
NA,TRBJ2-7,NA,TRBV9,CASSVAVGASYEQYF,TGTGCCAGCAGCGTTGCGGTCGGGGCCTCCTACGAGCAGTACTTC
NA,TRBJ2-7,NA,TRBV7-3,CASSSGNGREVDEQYF,TGTGCCAGCAGCTCAGGCAATGGCAGGGAGGTCGACGAGCAGTACTTC
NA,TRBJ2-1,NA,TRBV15,CATSRYTGTPNEQFF,TGTGCCACCAGCAGATATACCGGGACCCCCAATGAGCAGTTCTTC
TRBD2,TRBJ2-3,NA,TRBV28,CASSFVLAGAMITDTQYF,TGTGCCAGCAGTTTTGTGCTAGCGGGAGCGATGATCACAGATACGCAGTATTTT
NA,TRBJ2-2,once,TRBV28,CASSLTGELFF,TGTGCCAGCAGTTTGACCGGGGAGCTGTTTTTT
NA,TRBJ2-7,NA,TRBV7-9,CASSPPLGTGDYEQYF,TGTGCCAGCAGCCCGCCCCTCGGGACGGGGGACTACGAGCAGTACTTC
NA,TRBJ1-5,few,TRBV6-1,CASRSEREMGQPQHF,TGTGCCAGCAGGTCTGAACGGGAGATGGGACAGCCCCAGCATTTT
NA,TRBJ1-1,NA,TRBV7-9,CASSLGRGAITEAFF,TGTGCCAGCAGCTTGGGTAGGGGCGCGATCACTGAAGCTTTCTTT
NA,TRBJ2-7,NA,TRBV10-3,CAISESYRENSYEQYF,TGTGCCATCAGTGAGAGTTACCGGGAGAACTCCTACGAGCAGTACTTC
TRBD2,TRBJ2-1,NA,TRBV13,CASSFMREGLNNEQFF,TGTGCCAGCAGCTTCATGCGGGAGGGGCTGAACAATGAGCAGTTCTTC
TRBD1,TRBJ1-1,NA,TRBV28,CASSLPGTGALNTEAFF,TGTGCCAGCAGTTTACCCGGGACAGGGGCGCTGAACACTGAAGCTTTCTTT
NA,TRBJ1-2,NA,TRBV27,CASSLLPLYGYTF,TGTGCCAGCAGTTTACTTCCCCTCTATGGCTACACCTTC
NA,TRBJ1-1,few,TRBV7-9,CASSLWQGRKNTEAFF,TGTGCCAGCAGCTTATGGCAGGGAAGGAAGAACACTGAAGCTTTCTTT